The 22 T cell receptor beta chains reported below all come from one sample, sequenced in a study of CD8+CD57+ T cells in acquired aplastic anemia. Genomic DNA acted as the template from which TCR beta VDJ combination and CDR3 sequence profiling were carried out. A single record per CDR3 protein comes from TCRdb applying MiXCR to the reads. Of a few hundred thousand distinct CDR3 sequences listed, approximately 79% were seen once; the top ten hold approximately 42%. Whoever was chosen for sequencing had shown CD8+CD57+ cell expansion by flow cytometry. The sample taken for sequencing was sorted CD4+, CD8+, or CD8+CD57+ T cells (not recorded which) from PBMCs. These receptors came from a human donor with aplastic anemia.

Concerning this clonotype: The junction departs from the called germline gene at one end, perhaps through a read error. This chain uses TRBV14 with TRBJ2-3, with D possibly TRBD2 on 5 matching bases. CDR3 length equals 14 residues. CDR1 and CDR2 from the germline V gene are SGHDN and FVKESK. As DNA, the CDR3 is TGTGCCAGCAGCCAATACACTAGATCCACCCAAGAGAATTTT. The encoded protein is CASSQYTRSTQENF.

This clonotype was picked up a small number of times. The V gene is TRBV9, the J gene TRBJ2-3; perhaps D is TRBD1 or TRBD2 (5 bases each). The germline CDR1 and CDR2 sequences are SGDLS and YYNGEE. Trimming took 0 bases from V and 0 from J, leaving 11 bases between them. The CDR3 spans 16 residues. The CDR3 DNA reads as TGTGCCAGCAGCGTAGCCGGGGCCTCTAGCACAGATACGCAGTATTTT. As protein: CASSVAGASSTDTQYF. The whole variable domain, filled in from reference TRBV9 and TRBJ2-3, reads DSGVTQTPKHLITATGQRVTLRCSPRSGDLSVYWYQQSLDQGLQFLIQYYNGEERAKGNILERFSAQQFPDLHSELNLSSLELGDSALYFCASSVAGASSTDTQYFGPGTRLTVL.

The chain links TRBV7-9 to TRBJ2-3, with D possibly matching TRBD1 (6 bases). The germline CDR1 and CDR2 sequences are SEHNR and FQNEAQ (reference sequence). The CDR3 sequence is 14 residues long. The V end lost 1 base, the J end lost 9 bases, and 14 bases lay between the germline ends. Here the CDR3 DNA reads TGTGCCAGCAGCTTAGGGCAGGGGATCGAAACGCAGTATTTT. As protein: CASSLGQGIETQYF.

V is TRBV9 and J is TRBJ2-7; TRBD2 matches at 10 bases. Germline V lookup: CDR1 SGDLS, CDR2 YYNGEE. The V and J ends lost 4 bases and 2 bases, in that order; junction bases with no gene match: 9. CDR3 length: 16 amino acids. CDR3 protein: CASSLSGGVGAYEQYF. The CDR3 nucleotides are TGTGCCAGCAGCTTAAGCGGGGGGGTGGGGGCCTACGAGCAGTACTTC.

This clonotype was detected only once. Because the CDR3 is missing its conserved closing phenylalanine or tryptophan, this is likely a read error. The DNA is left out, because the CDR3 cannot be placed on it with certainty; the CDR3 is given as TCRdb lists it. The V gene is TRBV2, the J gene TRBJ2-1; no check of the table's D call, TRBD1, against the DNA was made. From germline, CDR1 is SNHLY and CDR2 FYNNEI. The length of the CDR3 is 16 amino acids, counting both ends. The CDR3 is CASRDGGTNAQDYGPG.

The chain employs TRBV2 and TRBJ1-2; D remains unclear. Germline V lookup: CDR1 SNHLY, CDR2 FYNNEI. CDR3 size: 12 residues. Between the trimmed V and J ends, which lost 4 bases and 6 bases, there was a span of 9 bases. The CDR3 DNA sequence: TGTGCCAGCAGTGCAGCGACCGATGGCTACACCTTC. Its protein is CASSAATDGYTF.

This clonotype was seen repeatedly, ten times or more. The chain recombines TRBV24-1 with TRBJ2-7, with 11 nucleotides matching TRBD1. The germline CDR1 and CDR2 sequences are KGHDR and SFDVKD. The V segment lost 5 bases and the J segment 3 bases; nucleotides outside the gene matches: 5. The CDR3 is 15 amino acids. The CDR3 loop reads CATSAWGTGGYEQYF. CDR3 nucleotide sequence: TGTGCCACCAGTGCCTGGGGGACAGGGGGCTACGAGCAGTACTTC.

This sequence joins TRBV20-1 and TRBJ1-4; 7 nucleotides align to TRBD1. This CDR3 is 15 amino acids long. The junction had 7 bases not matched to a gene; V was cut back by 0 bases and J by 6 bases. Germline V gene sequence: CDR1 DFQATT, CDR2 SNEGSKA (reference sequence). The chain's CDR3 is CSARDRDSGDEKLFF. In DNA, the CDR3 is TGCAGTGCTAGAGACAGGGACAGCGGAGATGAAAAACTGTTTTTT.

The table lists this clonotype with a count of one. The DNA is omitted, as the CDR3 cannot be located on it reliably, and the CDR3 follows TCRdb's listing. The chain uses TRBV7-3 and TRBJ2-5. Germline V gene data show CDR1 as SGHTA and CDR2 as FQGTGA. The CDR3 has 16 residues if both end residues are counted. CDR3: CASSLNPQETQYFQYF.

This rearrangement joins TRBV7-9 to TRBJ1-4; D unclear. CDR1 and CDR2 from the germline V gene are SEHNR and FQNEAQ (reference sequence). Trimming pared 5 bases from V and 4 bases from J, leaving 8 bases between. This CDR3 contains 13 residues. The chain's CDR3 is CASSQNSNEKLFF. The CDR3 DNA sequence: TGTGCCAGCAGCCAAAACAGTAATGAAAAACTGTTTTTT.

The rearrangement links TRBV2 to TRBJ1-1, with a weak D call TRBD1 (5 bases). Germline-derived CDR1 and CDR2 are SNHLY and FYNNEI. The CDR3 has 12 residues. CDR3: CSSLTGGTEAFF. Here the CDR3 DNA reads TGTTCAAGTCTAACAGGAGGCACTGAAGCTTTCTTT. The full variable domain, with the rest looked up from reference TRBV2 and TRBJ1-1, is EPEVTQTPSHQVTQMGQEVILRCVPISNHLYFYWYRQILGQKVEFLVSFYNNEISEKSEIFDDQFSVERPDGSNFTLKIRSTKLEDSAMYFCSSLTGGTEAFFGQGTRLTVV.

This clonotype appeared a few times. The chain has TRBV19 and TRBJ1-1; no definite D call. Germline CDR1 reads LNHDA; CDR2 reads SQIVND (reference sequence). The CDR3 runs to 14 residues. Between the trimmed V and J ends, which lost 8 bases and 0 bases, there was a span of 13 bases. CDR3 DNA: TGTGCCAGTTCCTCGACACCCTTGAACACTGAAGCTTTCTTT. Its translation: CASSSTPLNTEAFF.

As regards this clonotype: The junction shows a germline mismatch at one end, possibly a read error. The chain carries TRBV9 and TRBJ2-3, with D perhaps given as TRBD1 or TRBD2 (6 bases each). The CDR3 covers 14 residues. Germline-derived CDR1 and CDR2 are SGDLS and YYNGEE. The CDR3 here is CASSLGGGADKPHF. Here the CDR3 DNA reads TGTGCCAGCAGCTTAGGGGGAGGTGCCGATAAGCCACATTTT.

This chain uses TRBV7-9 with TRBJ2-1; D assignment may be TRBD1 or TRBD2 (5 bases each). CDR1 and CDR2 from the germline V gene are SEHNR and FQNEAQ (reference sequence). The V end was cut by 5 bases, the J end by 14 bases, with 25 bases between. The CDR3 sequence is 15 residues long. The CDR3 region has the DNA TGTGCCAGCAGCAAGGGGAGCGGAGGCGGTCAGGATGAGTTCTTC. The encoded protein is CASSKGSGGGQDEFF.

Concerning this clonotype: This CDR3 is missing its conserved last phenylalanine or tryptophan, likely due to a read error. No DNA is shown, since the ends of the CDR3 on it are uncertain; the CDR3 is the one TCRdb lists. This sequence joins TRBV15 and TRBJ2-3; TRBD2, the D gene given by the table, was not confirmed from the DNA. Including both end residues, the CDR3 is 12 amino acids long. The germline gives CDR1 LNHNV, CDR2 YYDKDF (reference sequence). The CDR3 is CASSIGSDKESH.

The rearrangement links TRBV7-9 to TRBJ2-4; weak D call: TRBD1 (5 bases). This CDR3 region has 12 residues. The V end was cut by 5 bases, the J end by 16 bases, with 18 bases between. Per germline, CDR1 SEHNR and CDR2 FQNEAQ (reference sequence). The DNA for the CDR3 is TGTGCCAGCAGCGGGGCTGGCAAAGTTCGTTACTTC. It translates to CASSGAGKVRYF.

The chain uses TRBV7-6 and TRBJ2-1; 12 bases map to TRBD2. The CDR3 contains 15 residues. Per germline, CDR1 SGHVS and CDR2 FNYEAQ. Germline trimming cut 4 bases from V and 8 bases from J; bases unmatched to any gene: 6. The DNA of the CDR3 is TGTGCCAGCAGCTCGACTAGCGGGAGTAGGGATGAGCAGTTCTTC. The encoded protein is CASSSTSGSRDEQFF.

This rearrangement joins TRBV7-3 to TRBJ1-1, with D uncertain. Trimming removed 3 bases at V and 14 bases at J, with 22 bases between. CDR1 and CDR2 (germline): SGHTA, FQGTGA. This CDR3 has 14 amino acids. The CDR3: CASSLCIQETQDFF. CDR3 DNA: TGTGCCAGCAGCTTGTGTATCCAAGAGACCCAAGACTTCTTT.

V is TRBV9 and J is TRBJ2-3, with 7 bases identical to TRBD1. Per germline, CDR1 SGDLS and CDR2 YYNGEE. Trimming at V came to 3 bases and at J to 15 bases, leaving 13 bases not matched to a gene. This CDR3 is 13 amino acids long. This CDR3 reads CASSEGGDTPYYF. CDR3 bases: TGTGCCAGCAGCGAAGGGGGCGATACGCCGTATTATTTT.

V is TRBV7-8 and J is TRBJ1-6; D not resolved. Germline CDR1 and CDR2: SGHVS and FQNEAQ. V lost 1 base to trimming and J lost 18 bases, with 19 bases between them. The CDR3 has 14 amino acids. The CDR3 sequence: CASSLEGGPDTHHF. CDR3 coding DNA: TGTGCCAGCAGCTTAGAGGGTGGTCCCGATACCCACCACTTT.

Details on this clonotype: One end of the junction varies from germline; a read error may be responsible. The rearrangement uses TRBV11-2 and TRBJ2-7; D is ambiguous. The CDR3 consists of 16 residues. CDR1 SGHAT and CDR2 FQNNGV come from the germline V gene. The CDR3: CASSQGLADTPYEQYF. The CDR3 bases are TGCGCCAGCAGCCAAGGCCTTGCAGATACCCCCTACGAGCAGTACTTC. The variable domain in full, with the rest retrieved from reference TRBV11-2 and TRBJ2-7, is EAGVAQSPRYKIIEKRQSVAFWCNPISGHATLYWYQQILGQGPKLLIQFQNNGVVDDSQLPKDRFSAERLKGVDSTLKIQPAKLEDSAVYLCASSQGLADTPYEQYFGPGTRLTVT.

The chain employs TRBV7-8 and TRBJ2-3; tentatively, D is TRBD1 or TRBD2 (6 bases each). The CDR3 is 14 amino acids. CDR1 is SGHVS, CDR2 FQNEAQ, per germline. V dropped 6 bases and J dropped 5 bases, with 15 bases sitting between them. The CDR3 nucleotides read TGTGCCAGCAGTGAAGGGGGGAGCCAAGATACGCAGTATTTT. This sequence encodes CASSEGGSQDTQYF. The full variable domain, rest sourced from reference TRBV7-8 and TRBJ2-3, is GAGVSQSPRYKVAKRGQDVALRCDPISGHVSLFWYQQALGQGPEFLTYFQNEAQLDKSGLPSDRFFAERPEGSVSTLKIQRTQQEDSAVYLCASSEGGSQDTQYFGPGTRLTVL.